Shown below are 25 T cell receptor beta chains from a single sample sequenced in a study of shared clonotypes between healthy human individuals. TCRdb keeps only in-frame clones here, not all; method: immunoSEQ multiplex PCR. The sample consists of roughly 1,500,000 clones, 98% to 99% of them appearing once. The sample comprised naive CD4+ T cells sorted from blood. Subset defined: CD45RA+ positively selected. The receptors come from a man aged 30-40 years in good health.

This clone was counted a single time. The CDR3 here is CASSVMTEAFF. CDR3 nucleotides: TGTGCCAGCAGTGTTATGACTGAAGCTTTCTTT. V gene TRBV2 combines with J gene TRBJ1-1; no firm D call. With 4 bases removed from V and 5 bases from J, the gap between germline ends came to 5 bases. CDR3 size: 11 residues. CDR1 is SNHLY, CDR2 FYNNEI, per germline.

As regards this clone: The same CDR3 arises from other DNA sequences in this sample as well. This CDR3 is CASSLGMNTEAFF. Written as DNA, the CDR3 is TGTGCCAGCAGCTTAGGAATGAACACTGAAGCTTTCTTT. This chain joins TRBV7-2 and TRBJ1-1; D is ambiguous. Germline V gene lookup returns CDR1 SGHTA and CDR2 FQGNSA. The CDR3 is 13 amino acids. The V and J ends lost 1 base and 0 bases respectively, with 3 bases between them.

This chain joins TRBV4-3 and TRBJ2-7, with 9 nucleotides matching TRBD1. V was pared by 5 bases and J by 3 bases, with 5 bases of the junction left unmatched. The CDR3 is 14 amino acids. The germline V gene encodes CDR1 LGHNA and CDR2 YSLEER. This CDR3 reads CASSTGTGSYEQYF. Written as DNA, the CDR3 is TGCGCCAGCAGCACGGGGACAGGGAGCTACGAGCAGTACTTC.

This chain joins TRBV6-1 and TRBJ2-1; 9 bases align to TRBD1. CDR1 and CDR2 (germline): MNHNS, SASEGT. J lost 3 bases, V lost 4 bases, and 16 bases had no gene match. This CDR3 is 19 amino acids long. The chain's CDR3 is CASSAGTGRLAVYYNEQFF. The CDR3 DNA is TGTGCCAGCAGTGCCGGGACAGGGAGGTTAGCGGTTTACTACAATGAGCAGTTCTTC.

V usage is TRBV29-1 and J usage is TRBJ2-1, with D maybe TRBD1 (6 bases). From germline, CDR1 is SQVTM and CDR2 ANQGSEA. The CDR3 is 17 residues long. V was pared by 5 bases and J by 5 bases, with 25 bases between. Here the CDR3 reads CSVRLPGGGGTDNEQFF. The CDR3 DNA follows: TGCAGCGTTCGTCTCCCCGGTGGGGGCGGCACCGACAATGAGCAGTTCTTC.

This chain joins TRBV4-3 and TRBJ1-1; D gene ambiguous. The CDR3 length is 16 residues. Germline V gene data show CDR1 as LGHNA and CDR2 as YSLEER. Trimming left V 3 bases short and J 1 base short, with 15 bases between. In DNA form, the CDR3 reads TGCGCCAGCAGCCAGGCGAAGACGTCGGCGAACACTGAAGCTTTCTTT. It encodes CASSQAKTSANTEAFF.

This chain connects TRBV10-3 to TRBJ2-2; no clear D gene. The V end was cut by 0 bases, the J end by 0 bases, with 5 bases between. CDR1 ENHRY and CDR2 SYGVKD come from the germline V gene. The CDR3 extends over 15 amino acids. The CDR3: CAISESSANTGELFF. CDR3 nucleotides: TGTGCCATCAGTGAGTCGTCAGCGAACACCGGGGAGCTGTTTTTT.

The chain links TRBV7-8 to TRBJ2-3; 10 nucleotides agree with TRBD2. Germline loops: CDR1 SGHVS, CDR2 FQNEAQ. CDR3 size: 15 residues. Unmatched junction bases numbered 4, after V lost 5 bases and J lost 2 bases. CDR3 in amino acids: CASSALAGFTDTQYF. The CDR3 bases are TGTGCCAGCAGCGCACTAGCGGGGTTCACAGATACGCAGTATTTT.

V gene TRBV4-2 combines with J gene TRBJ2-2, with 11 bases identical to TRBD2. The CDR3 spans 21 residues. Germline values: CDR1 LGHNA, CDR2 YNFKEQ. J was trimmed by 4 bases and V by 4 bases; bases with no gene match: 20. As DNA, the CDR3 is TGTGCCAGCAGCCGGCGCCTTAGCGGGAGGGTAAGGGTCGGGACCACCGGGGAGCTGTTTTTT. The encoded protein is CASSRRLSGRVRVGTTGELFF.

The chain employs TRBV11-3 and TRBJ2-1; 14 nucleotides line up with TRBD2. J gave up 10 bases and V 1 base, and 9 bases lay outside the gene matches. The CDR3 consists of 17 residues. The germline CDR1 and CDR2 sequences are SGHNT and YENEEA. CDR3 loop: CASSLGGLAGDAGEQFF. CDR3 sequence (DNA): TGTGCCAGCAGCTTAGGGGGACTAGCGGGAGATGCGGGGGAGCAGTTCTTC.

The chain has TRBV10-3 and TRBJ1-1, with 8 bases identical to TRBD1. Germline-derived CDR1 and CDR2 are ENHRY and SYGVKD. CDR3 length equals 16 residues. After removal of 3 bases from V and 0 bases from J, the junction contained 6 bases not matched to a gene. The CDR3 DNA reads TGTGCCATCAGTGACCTCGGACAGGGCATGAACACTGAAGCTTTCTTT. Translation: CAISDLGQGMNTEAFF.

The chain joins TRBV7-8 to TRBJ2-5; unclear D gene. CDR1 SGHVS and CDR2 FQNEAQ come from the germline V gene. This CDR3 is built from 14 residues. The ends were cut back, 5 bases at V and 2 bases at J, with 12 bases in the middle. The CDR3 sequence is CASSRTRNQETQYF. DNA for the CDR3: TGTGCCAGCAGCCGAACAAGGAATCAAGAGACCCAGTACTTC.

In this sample, this clone turned up once. This sequence joins TRBV27 and TRBJ2-3; TRBD2 agrees at 11 bases. CDR1 and CDR2 from the germline V gene are MNHEY and SMNVEV (reference sequence). The CDR3 totals 17 residues. After removal of 6 bases from V and 4 bases from J, the junction contained 12 bases not matched to a gene. Written as DNA, the CDR3 is TGTGCCAGCAGAGGGGTAGCGGGAGGGCCGTGGGCAGATACGCAGTATTTT. Its protein product is CASRGVAGGPWADTQYF.

This chain uses TRBV18 with TRBJ1-1; 7 nucleotides line up with TRBD1. J lost 4 bases, V lost 7 bases, and 6 bases had no gene match. The CDR3 loop spans 13 amino acids. The germline V gene has CDR1 KGHSH and CDR2 LQKENI. The CDR3 loop is CASLPPGGTEAFF. In DNA, the CDR3 is TGTGCCAGCTTACCCCCAGGGGGCACTGAAGCTTTCTTT.

CDR3 sequence reads: CASSIMWGADTEAFF. DNA for the CDR3: TGTGCCAGTAGTATAATGTGGGGCGCGGACACTGAAGCTTTCTTT. The chain links TRBV19 to TRBJ1-1; possibly TRBD1 for D (5 bases). The CDR3 length is 15 residues. Trimming stripped 2 bases from V and 3 bases from J, with 13 bases between. Germline CDR1 reads LNHDA; CDR2 reads SQIVND (reference sequence).

CDR3 in DNA: TGTGCCACCAGCGGGAACCGGGACAGTCCAGATACGCAGTATTTT. Translation: CATSGNRDSPDTQYF. This sequence joins TRBV15 and TRBJ2-3; TRBD1 matches at 7 bases. The CDR3 extends over 15 amino acids. Germline V gives CDR1 LNHNV, CDR2 YYDKDF (reference sequence). After removal of 5 bases from V and 4 bases from J, the junction contained 9 bases not matched to a gene.

The gene calls are TRBV6-1 and TRBJ1-2; no clear D. Germline CDR1 and CDR2: MNHNS and SASEGT. Deletions cut 4 bases from V and 4 bases from J, with 10 bases between. The CDR3 covers 13 residues. The DNA of the CDR3 is TGTGCCAGCAGTGGGATCTCCACCTATGGCTACACCTTC. Protein sequence: CASSGISTYGYTF.

The rearrangement joins TRBV5-1 to TRBJ2-5; TRBD1 matches 7 bases. This CDR3 is built from 13 residues. Germline V gene lookup returns CDR1 SGHRS and CDR2 YFSETQ. Trimming at V came to 5 bases and at J to 3 bases, leaving 4 bases not matched to a gene. CDR3 nucleotide sequence: TGCGCCAGCAGTAGGGACAGCAAAGAGACCCAGTACTTC. Translation gives CASSRDSKETQYF.

V is TRBV7-8 and J is TRBJ2-1, with 8 bases lining up with TRBD2. CDR3 size: 15 residues. CDR1 and CDR2 (germline): SGHVS, FQNEAQ. Trimming took 4 bases from V and 2 from J; bases not matched to a gene: 4. CDR3 sequence (DNA): TGTGCCAGCAGCTCGCGGGAGGCCCCCTACAATGAGCAGTTCTTC. It codes for CASSSREAPYNEQFF.

The V call is TRBV28, the J call TRBJ2-3; TRBD2 matches at 7 bases. Germline V lookup: CDR1 MDHEN, CDR2 SYDVKM. V lost 3 bases to trimming and J lost 4 bases; unmatched junction nucleotides: 7. The CDR3 consists of 15 residues. The CDR3 region is CASSFAGVNSDTQYF. In nucleotides, the CDR3 is TGTGCCAGCAGTTTTGCGGGAGTAAACTCAGATACGCAGTATTTT.

The chain has TRBV6-4 and TRBJ2-7, with 11 positions matching TRBD2. Germline V lookup: CDR1 MRHNA, CDR2 SNTAGT. The CDR3 is made up of 14 amino acids. With V trimmed by 4 bases and J by 3 bases, 2 bases remained unmatched. The CDR3 is CASSVTSGSYEQYF. Written as DNA, the CDR3 is TGTGCCAGCAGTGTTACTAGCGGGAGCTACGAGCAGTACTTC.

On this clone: Different DNA sequences within this sample yield the same CDR3. V is TRBV5-1 and J is TRBJ1-1; D ambiguous. V was cut by 1 base and J by 2 bases, with 12 bases left in between. The CDR3 contains 15 residues. Germline loops: CDR1 SGHRS, CDR2 YFSETQ. CDR3: CASSLFAGSNTEAFF. CDR3 sequence (DNA): TGCGCCAGCAGCTTGTTTGCAGGCAGCAACACTGAAGCTTTCTTT.

The count of this clone is one. V is TRBV5-4 and J is TRBJ1-1; no reliable D call. The germline V and J ends were trimmed by 4 bases and 1 base, with 11 bases remaining between them. Germline values: CDR1 SGHNT, CDR2 YYREEE (reference sequence). This CDR3 comprises 14 residues. The CDR3 DNA reads TGTGCCAGCAGCCCCCGTCCCGGGAACACTGAAGCTTTCTTT. Protein: CASSPRPGNTEAFF.

V usage is TRBV11-2 and J usage is TRBJ2-7; TRBD1 might be the D (5 bases). The CDR3 contains 13 residues. Germline loops: CDR1 SGHAT, CDR2 FQNNGV. V lost 5 bases and J 3 bases, leaving 11 bases between the germline ends. CDR3: CASSPLQDYEQYF. The CDR3 nucleotides are TGTGCCAGCAGCCCCCTACAGGACTACGAGCAGTACTTC.

This chain uses TRBV7-9 with TRBJ1-5; D call uncertain. The V end was cut by 1 base, the J end by 4 bases, with 14 bases between. This CDR3 is 16 amino acids long. Germline assignment: CDR1 SEHNR and CDR2 FQNEAQ (reference sequence). CDR3 amino acids: CASSLVVGLGNQPQHF. DNA of the CDR3: TGTGCCAGCAGCTTAGTGGTGGGTTTGGGTAATCAGCCCCAGCATTTT.